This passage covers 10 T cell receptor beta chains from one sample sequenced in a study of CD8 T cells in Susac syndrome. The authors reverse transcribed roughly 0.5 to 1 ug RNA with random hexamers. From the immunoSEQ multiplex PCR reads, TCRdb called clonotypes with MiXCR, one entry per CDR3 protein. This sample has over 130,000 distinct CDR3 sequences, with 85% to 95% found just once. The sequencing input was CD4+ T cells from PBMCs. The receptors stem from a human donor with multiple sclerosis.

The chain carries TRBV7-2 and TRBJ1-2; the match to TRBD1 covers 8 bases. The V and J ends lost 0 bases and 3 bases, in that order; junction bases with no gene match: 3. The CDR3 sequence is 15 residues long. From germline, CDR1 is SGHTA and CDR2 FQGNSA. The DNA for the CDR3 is TGTGCCAGCAGCTTAGCGCAGGGGGCGGACTATGGCTACACCTTC. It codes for CASSLAQGADYGYTF. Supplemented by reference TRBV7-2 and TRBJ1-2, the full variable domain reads GAGVSQSPSNKVTEKGKDVELRCDPISGHTALYWYRQSLGQGLEFLIYFQGNSAPDKSGLPSDRFSAERTGGSVSTLTIQRTQQEDSAVYLCASSLAQGADYGYTFGSGTRLTVV.

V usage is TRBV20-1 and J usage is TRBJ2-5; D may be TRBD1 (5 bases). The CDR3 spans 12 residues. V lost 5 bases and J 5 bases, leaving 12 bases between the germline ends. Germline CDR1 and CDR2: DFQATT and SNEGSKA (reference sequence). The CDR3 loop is CSAPTGVETQYF. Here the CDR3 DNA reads TGCAGTGCTCCCACAGGCGTGGAGACCCAGTACTTC.

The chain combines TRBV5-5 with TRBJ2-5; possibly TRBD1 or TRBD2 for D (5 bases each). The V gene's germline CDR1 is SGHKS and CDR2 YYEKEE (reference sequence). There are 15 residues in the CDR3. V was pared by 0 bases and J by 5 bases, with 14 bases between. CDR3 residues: CASSLVGPTKETQYF. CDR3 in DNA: TGTGCCAGCAGCTTGGTGGGACCAACAAAGGAGACCCAGTACTTC. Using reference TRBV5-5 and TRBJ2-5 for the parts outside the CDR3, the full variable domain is DAGVTQSPTHLIKTRGQQVTLRCSPISGHKSVSWYQQVLGQGPQFIFQYYEKEERGRGNFPDRFSARQFPNYSSELNVNALLLGDSALYLCASSLVGPTKETQYFGPGTRLLVL.

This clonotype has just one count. The CDR3 nucleotides are TGTGCCAGCAGTCCAGTTGGCCGGGACCCGTTCTCCTACGAGCAGTACTTC. Translation gives CASSPVGRDPFSYEQYF. The chain couples TRBV27 to TRBJ2-7; perhaps D is TRBD1 or TRBD2 (5 bases each). Trimming shortened V by 5 bases and J by 0 bases, and 20 bases separated the two germline ends. The CDR3 spans 17 residues. Looked up from germline, CDR1 is MNHEY and CDR2 is SMNVEV (reference sequence).

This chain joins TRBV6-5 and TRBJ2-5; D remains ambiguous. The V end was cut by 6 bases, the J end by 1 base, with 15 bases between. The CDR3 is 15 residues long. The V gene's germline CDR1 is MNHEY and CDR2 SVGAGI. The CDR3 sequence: CASSRVRKTQETQYF. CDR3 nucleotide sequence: TGTGCCAGCAGCCGCGTGAGGAAAACCCAAGAGACCCAGTACTTC.

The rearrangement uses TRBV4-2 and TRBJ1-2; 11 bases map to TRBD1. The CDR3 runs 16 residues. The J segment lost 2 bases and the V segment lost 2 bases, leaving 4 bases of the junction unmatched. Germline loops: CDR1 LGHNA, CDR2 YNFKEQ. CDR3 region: CASSQPGQGGNYGYTF. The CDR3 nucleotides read TGTGCCAGCAGCCAACCGGGACAGGGGGGAAACTATGGCTACACCTTC.

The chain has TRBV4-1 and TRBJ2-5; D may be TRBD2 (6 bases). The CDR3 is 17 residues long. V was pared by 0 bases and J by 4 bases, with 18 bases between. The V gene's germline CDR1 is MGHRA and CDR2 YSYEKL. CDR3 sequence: CASSQEGGMARGETQYF. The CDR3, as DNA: TGCGCCAGCAGCCAAGAGGGCGGGATGGCTAGGGGAGAGACCCAGTACTTC.

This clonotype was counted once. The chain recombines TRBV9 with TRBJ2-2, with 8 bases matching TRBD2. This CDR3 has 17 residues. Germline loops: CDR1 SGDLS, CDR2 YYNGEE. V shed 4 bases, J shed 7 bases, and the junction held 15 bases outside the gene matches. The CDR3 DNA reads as TGTGCCAGCAGCCCCAGAGGAAGAGCGGGAGTCATCGGGGAGCTGTTTTTT. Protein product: CASSPRGRAGVIGELFF.

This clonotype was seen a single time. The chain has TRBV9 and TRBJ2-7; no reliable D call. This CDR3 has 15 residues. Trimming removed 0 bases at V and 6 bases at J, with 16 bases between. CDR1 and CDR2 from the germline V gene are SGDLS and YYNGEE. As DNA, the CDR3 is TGTGCCAGCAGCGTAGAAGCCTTCTATCTCTCCGAGCAGTACTTC. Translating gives CASSVEAFYLSEQYF.

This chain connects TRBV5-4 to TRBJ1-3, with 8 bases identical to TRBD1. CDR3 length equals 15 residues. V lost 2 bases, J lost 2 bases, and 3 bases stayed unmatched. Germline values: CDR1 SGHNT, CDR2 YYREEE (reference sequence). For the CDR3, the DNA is TGTGCCAGCAGCTTCTCGACAGGGGCTGGAAACACCATATATTTT. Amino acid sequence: CASSFSTGAGNTIYF.